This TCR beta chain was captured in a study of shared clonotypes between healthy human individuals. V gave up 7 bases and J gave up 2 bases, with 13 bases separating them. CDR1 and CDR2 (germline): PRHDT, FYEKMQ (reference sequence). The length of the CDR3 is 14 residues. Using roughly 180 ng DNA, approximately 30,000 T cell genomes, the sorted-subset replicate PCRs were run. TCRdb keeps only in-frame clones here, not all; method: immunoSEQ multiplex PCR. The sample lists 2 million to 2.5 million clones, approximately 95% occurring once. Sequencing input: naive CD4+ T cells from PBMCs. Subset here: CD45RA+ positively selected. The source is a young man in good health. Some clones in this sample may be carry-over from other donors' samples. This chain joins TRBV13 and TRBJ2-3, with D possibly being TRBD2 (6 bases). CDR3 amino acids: CASTDGGITDTQYF. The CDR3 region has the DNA TGTGCCAGCACCGACGGAGGGATCACAGATACGCAGTATTTT.